This T cell receptor beta chain was identified in a study of T cell responses to AZD1222 COVID-19 vaccine. Study-wide results and limits: Repertoires were sampled only after the peak T cell response. Spike-specific TCR repertoires showed rising breadth and depth after two AZD1222 doses. Spike regions recognized by vaccine-associated CD4 TCRs spanned the protein, led by 160-218 and 743-854. Donors, mostly white British, included more females; clonal diversity was possibly underestimated.

TCRdb's copy holds only in-frame clones and misses some; the assay was immunoSEQ multiplex PCR. The profile shows more than 65,000 clones, 86% of them singletons. With respect to this clone: Antigen specificity is unknown.

This CDR3 region has 13 residues. Germline CDR1 and CDR2: LNHDA and SQIVND (reference sequence). Trimming pared 3 bases from V and 6 bases from J, leaving 12 bases between. Specimen: peripheral blood, collected on day 0 of AZD1222 vaccination. This sequence joins TRBV19 and TRBJ2-7, with a possible D match to TRBD2 (6 bases). The TCR originated in an adult in good health. The DNA of the CDR3 is TGTGCCAGTAGTATTGTGGAGGGGACCGAGCAGTACTTC. It translates to CASSIVEGTEQYF.